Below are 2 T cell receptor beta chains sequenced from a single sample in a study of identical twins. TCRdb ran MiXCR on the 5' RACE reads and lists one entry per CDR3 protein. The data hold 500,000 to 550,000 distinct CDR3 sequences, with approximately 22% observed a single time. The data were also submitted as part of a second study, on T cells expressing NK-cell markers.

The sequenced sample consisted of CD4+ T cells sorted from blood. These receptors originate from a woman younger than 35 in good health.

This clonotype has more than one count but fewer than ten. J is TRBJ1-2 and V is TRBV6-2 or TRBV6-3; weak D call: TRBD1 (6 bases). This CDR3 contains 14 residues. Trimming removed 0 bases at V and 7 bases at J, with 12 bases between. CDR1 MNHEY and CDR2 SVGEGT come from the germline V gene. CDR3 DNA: TGTGCCAGCAGTTACTCCAGGGGTAACAGTGGCTACACCTTC. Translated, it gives CASSYSRGNSGYTF.

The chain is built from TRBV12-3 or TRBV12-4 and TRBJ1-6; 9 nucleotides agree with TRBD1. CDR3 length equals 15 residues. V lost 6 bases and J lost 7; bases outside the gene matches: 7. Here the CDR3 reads CASRPTGQGNSPLHF. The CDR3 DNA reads TGTGCCAGCAGACCGACGGGACAGGGAAATTCACCCCTCCACTTT.